The present TCR beta chain was sequenced within a study of PD-1 blockade in classical Hodgkin lymphoma. Every patient had relapsed following autologous stem cell transplantation, and cohorts differed in brentuximab vedotin exposure. Patients showed best responses of complete response, partial response or progressive disease. A note on this clone: Its target is not known.

Whole-study results and caveats: Reports indicated that newly diagnosed patients had lower baseline TCR diversity than healthy donors did. CD4+ TCR diversity climbed significantly by C4D1, unlike CD8+ TCR diversity. Initiation of nivolumab under 1 year after ASCT led to exclusion of patients.

This table comes from immunoSEQ multiplex PCR, and its TCRdb copy is limited to in-frame clones, with some not included. The repertoire consists of 9,900 or so clones, with 80% occurring once and the leading ten covering 30% to 40%. This sample comprised peripheral blood mononuclear cells (PBMCs), obtained before the second cycle of nivolumab. This receptor was taken from a human donor with classical Hodgkin lymphoma.

The CDR3 bases are TGTGCCAGCAGTTCCCTCACCGGGGGACCCAGGGGCGAGCAGTACTTC. Translating it yields CASSSLTGGPRGEQYF. This chain joins TRBV28 and TRBJ2-7; D could derive from TRBD1 or TRBD2 (6 bases each). The CDR3 is 16 amino acids. Between the trimmed V and J ends, which lost 4 bases and 6 bases, there was a span of 22 bases. Germline loops: CDR1 MDHEN, CDR2 SYDVKM.